These T cell receptor beta chains were read from a single sample in a study of response to subunit inactivated influenza vaccine. TCRdb reprocessed the RT-PCR reads via MiXCR and lists one record per CDR3 protein. The table has some 800,000 distinct CDR3 sequences, approximately 21% seen once. This sample comprised PBMCs from blood, obtained 5 to 6 days after vaccination. All receptors derive from a man aged 45 to 65 who received an inactivated influenza vaccine. Both conserved end residues are trimmed from each CDR3. The D gene is left open where the match is weak.

d_gene: TRBD2; j_gene: TRBJ2-5; v_gene: TRBV20-1; CDR3aa: SADPSSGPGGTQY
d_gene: TRBD2; j_gene: TRBJ2-3; v_gene: TRBV10-3; CDR3aa: AISSGLAGANTDTQY
d_gene: TRBD1; j_gene: TRBJ1-6; v_gene: TRBV12-3/TRBV12-4; CDR3aa: ASRGQGLYSPLH
d_gene: NA; j_gene: TRBJ2-1; v_gene: TRBV20-1; CDR3aa: SARVPVNEQF
d_gene: NA; j_gene: TRBJ1-1; v_gene: TRBV10-2; CDR3aa: ASSESTEAF
d_gene: TRBD1; j_gene: TRBJ2-2; v_gene: TRBV20-1; CDR3aa: SARRTGGFGGELF
d_gene: NA; j_gene: TRBJ1-1; v_gene: TRBV29-1; CDR3aa: SAKAWGLRGAF
d_gene: NA; j_gene: TRBJ2-3; v_gene: TRBV6-5; CDR3aa: ASSNQGGPWGDTQY
d_gene: TRBD1; j_gene: TRBJ2-3; v_gene: TRBV11-1; CDR3aa: ASSLGDRKSQTTDTQY
d_gene: NA; j_gene: TRBJ2-1; v_gene: TRBV29-1; CDR3aa: SAANDMYNEQF
d_gene: TRBD1; j_gene: TRBJ1-6; v_gene: TRBV30; CDR3aa: AWMKQGEVHNSPLH
d_gene: NA; j_gene: TRBJ2-3; v_gene: TRBV10-3; CDR3aa: AISANLAPSTDTQY
d_gene: NA; j_gene: TRBJ2-1; v_gene: TRBV9; CDR3aa: ASSVGLRSYNEQF
d_gene: NA; j_gene: TRBJ1-2; v_gene: TRBV12-3/TRBV12-4; CDR3aa: ASSQRSYGYT
d_gene: NA; j_gene: TRBJ2-1; v_gene: TRBV4-3; CDR3aa: ASSQEGKHEQF
d_gene: TRBD2; j_gene: TRBJ2-7; v_gene: TRBV7-2; CDR3aa: ASSWGAGVGYEQY
d_gene: NA; j_gene: TRBJ2-5; v_gene: TRBV5-1; CDR3aa: ASSLLPVRETQY
d_gene: NA; j_gene: TRBJ2-1; v_gene: TRBV12-3/TRBV12-4; CDR3aa: ASSLLATTYNEQF